The 14 T cell receptor beta chains given below trace back to one sample, sequenced in a study of metastatic and nonmetastatic thyroid tumors. TCRdb re-analyzed the PCR reads through MiXCR. The data show approximately 35,000 clones, roughly a sixth seen once. No treatment had been given to any patient before thyroid surgery. Sequenced sample: blood. Every receptor here comes from a male donor with papillary thyroid cancer or a benign thyroid nodule (not recorded which). Some clones in this sample may be carry-over from other donors' samples.

This clone showed up many times. One junction end does not reproduce the germline sequence, and a read error may be involved. V gene TRBV3-1 combines with J gene TRBJ2-7, with D uncertain. Germline CDR1 reads LGHDT; CDR2 reads YNNKEL (reference sequence). The CDR3 length is 13 residues. CDR3 region: CASSQRDSNEQYF. As DNA, the CDR3 is TGTGCCAGCAGCCAAAGAGACTCCAACGAGCAGTACTTC.

This sequence joins TRBV6-1 and TRBJ2-1, with 8 bases identical to TRBD1. This CDR3 comprises 14 residues. The V gene end was trimmed by 6 bases and the J gene end by 8 bases; junction bases not matched to a gene: 9. Germline V gene data show CDR1 as MNHNS and CDR2 as SASEGT. The CDR3 sequence is CASSQGALPHEQFF. The CDR3 DNA sequence: TGTGCCAGCAGCCAGGGGGCCTTGCCTCATGAGCAGTTCTTC.

This clone was observed many times. The chain is built from TRBV6-1 and TRBJ1-5, with no clear D. The V and J ends lost 1 base and 2 bases respectively, with 9 bases between them. This CDR3 region has 15 residues. Looked up from germline, CDR1 is MNHNS and CDR2 is SASEGT. The CDR3 reads CASSEEGGGNQPQHF. Here the CDR3 DNA reads TGTGCCAGCAGTGAAGAGGGTGGGGGCAATCAGCCCCAGCATTTT.

This clone ranks as medium-sized. V is TRBV28 and J is TRBJ1-2, with TRBD1 identical over 9 bases. V shed 4 bases, J shed 8 bases, and the junction held 5 bases outside the gene matches. The CDR3 covers 13 residues. Germline values: CDR1 MDHEN, CDR2 SYDVKM. The CDR3 sequence is CASSWDRERGYTF. CDR3 in DNA: TGTGCCAGCAGTTGGGACAGGGAAAGAGGCTACACCTTC.

The sample holds many counts of this clone. This may be a read error, as it is one base from a much larger clone. The rearrangement joins TRBV19 to TRBJ1-1, with 7 bases aligning to TRBD1. Looked up from germline, CDR1 is LNHDA and CDR2 is SQIVND (reference sequence). The CDR3 length is 15 residues. The CDR3 loop reads CASSTNRGVNPEAFF. CDR3 nucleotides: TGTGCCAGTAGTACTAACAGGGGAGTGAACCCTGAAGCTTTCTTT.

This clone is medium-sized (0.01 to 0.1%). The chain employs TRBV19 and TRBJ2-7; 12 bases map to TRBD1. The CDR3 extends over 14 amino acids. Germline loops: CDR1 LNHDA, CDR2 SQIVND (reference sequence). V was pared by 7 bases and J by 7 bases, with 8 bases of the junction left unmatched. The DNA for the CDR3 is TGTGCCAGTACCCCGGGACAGGGGGCAGAGGAGCAGTACTTC. Amino acids: CASTPGQGAEEQYF.

This chain joins TRBV12-3 or TRBV12-4 and TRBJ1-1; D not certain. V was trimmed by 3 bases and J by 6 bases, leaving 8 bases between them. The CDR3 loop spans 12 amino acids. The CDR3 region is CASSFGSSEAFF. CDR3 nucleotides: TGTGCCAGCAGTTTCGGCAGTTCTGAAGCTTTCTTT.

CDR3 bases: TGTGCCAGCAGGGGGACAGTAGCTGACACTGAAGCTTTCTTT. Amino acid sequence: CASRGTVADTEAFF. The V call is TRBV6-1, the J call TRBJ1-1, with 7 positions matching TRBD1. CDR1 and CDR2 from the germline V gene are MNHNS and SASEGT. The V and J ends lost 6 bases and 3 bases, in that order; junction bases with no gene match: 7. This CDR3 contains 14 residues.

This clone was observed a handful of times. The V call is TRBV11-1, the J call TRBJ1-1; no clear D gene. Looked up from germline, CDR1 is SGHAT and CDR2 is FQDESV (reference sequence). The CDR3 has 14 residues. The germline V and J ends were trimmed by 1 base and 2 bases, with 8 bases remaining between them. CDR3: CASSLVVGNTEAFF. The CDR3 DNA reads TGTGCCAGCAGCTTAGTCGTCGGAAACACTGAAGCTTTCTTT.

This chain connects TRBV24-1 to TRBJ1-6, with D possibly TRBD1 on 5 matching bases. In germline, CDR1 is KGHDR, CDR2 SFDVKD. This CDR3 has 16 residues. V lost 3 bases and J lost 8, with 16 bases in between. CDR3 in amino acids: CATSDPLQGPHSPLHF. Written as DNA, the CDR3 is TGTGCCACCAGTGATCCTCTGCAGGGCCCCCATTCACCCCTCCACTTT.

There are many counts of this clone. The chain uses TRBV19 and TRBJ2-3, with a weak D call TRBD2 (6 bases). In germline, CDR1 is LNHDA, CDR2 SQIVND (reference sequence). This CDR3 region has 11 residues. CDR3 protein: CASPGDRGWYF. DNA of the CDR3: TGTGCTTCCCCGGGAGACCGGGGATGGTATTTT.

This clone was seen at least ten times. The V and J genes are TRBV28 and TRBJ1-5, with D hard to call. V lost 7 bases and J 4 bases, leaving 14 bases between the germline ends. The germline gives CDR1 MDHEN, CDR2 SYDVKM. The CDR3 length is 14 residues. Here the CDR3 reads CASMDHKSNQPQHF. CDR3 in DNA: TGTGCCAGCATGGACCACAAATCTAATCAGCCCCAGCATTTT. The full variable domain, with the rest looked up from reference TRBV28 and TRBJ1-5, is DVKVTQSSRYLVKRTGEKVFLECVQDMDHENMFWYRQDPGLGLRLIYFSYDVKMKEKGDIPEGYSVSREKKERFSLILESASTNQTSMYLCASMDHKSNQPQHFGDGTRLSIL.

The chain uses TRBV11-2 and TRBJ2-2; possibly TRBD1 or TRBD2 for D (6 bases each). The CDR3 runs to 15 residues. Trimming shortened V by 3 bases and J by 4 bases, and 12 bases separated the two germline ends. Germline CDR1 SGHAT, CDR2 FQNNGV. The CDR3 DNA reads as TGTGCCAGCAGCTTGGTCGGGGGCGGCACCGGGGAGCTGTTTTTT. It specifies CASSLVGGGTGELFF.

The V and J genes are TRBV6-1 and TRBJ2-7; the D gene is possibly TRBD1 (6 bases). Trimming took 6 bases from V and 0 from J, leaving 15 bases between them. The germline CDR1 and CDR2 sequences are MNHNS and SASEGT. This CDR3 has 15 amino acids. The CDR3 DNA reads TGTGCCAGCAGCCGAGACCCGACAGGCTCCTACGAGCAGTACTTC. It encodes CASSRDPTGSYEQYF.